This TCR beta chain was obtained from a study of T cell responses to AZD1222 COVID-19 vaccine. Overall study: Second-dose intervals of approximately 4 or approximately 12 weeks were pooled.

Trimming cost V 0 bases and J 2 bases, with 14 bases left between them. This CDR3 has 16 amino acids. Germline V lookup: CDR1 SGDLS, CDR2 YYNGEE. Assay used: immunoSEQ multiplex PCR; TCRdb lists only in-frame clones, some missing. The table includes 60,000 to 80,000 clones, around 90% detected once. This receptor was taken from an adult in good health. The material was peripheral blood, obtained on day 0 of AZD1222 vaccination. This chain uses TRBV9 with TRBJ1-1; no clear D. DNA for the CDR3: TGTGCCAGCAGCGTAGGTGTCAGTACCTATAACACTGAAGCTTTCTTT. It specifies CASSVGVSTYNTEAFF. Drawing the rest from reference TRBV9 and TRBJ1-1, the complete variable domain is DSGVTQTPKHLITATGQRVTLRCSPRSGDLSVYWYQQSLDQGLQFLIQYYNGEERAKGNILERFSAQQFPDLHSELNLSSLELGDSALYFCASSVGVSTYNTEAFFGQGTRLTVV.